A selection of T cell receptor beta chains follows, all from one sample in a study of shared clonotypes between healthy human individuals. Only in-frame clones appear in the TCRdb table, and some are missing; sequencing was by immunoSEQ multiplex PCR. The sample records about 700,000 clones, approximately 79% being singletons. Source material: memory CD4+ T cells sorted from blood. Every receptor here comes from a woman between 25 and 40 years old in good health. The CDR3 runs from the conserved cysteine through the conserved F or W. Each record gives: clone size, J gene, D gene, V gene, CDR3 DNA, CDR3 protein. D genes are given only for firm matches. For some rows the clone size is stated as once, few or many, or as a class when expanded; others skip it.

clone size: once; J gene: TRBJ1-5; D gene: NA; V gene: TRBV19; CDR3 DNA: TGTGCCAGTAGTATTGTTGTCCTGGCAGGGTCCCGTCGTAATCAGCCCCAGCATTTT; CDR3 protein: CASSIVVLAGSRRNQPQHF
clone size: NA; J gene: TRBJ2-3; D gene: NA; V gene: TRBV28; CDR3 DNA: TGTGCCAGCAGTTTAGGTCAGGGCTTCAGCACAGATACGCAGTATTTT; CDR3 protein: CASSLGQGFSTDTQYF
clone size: NA; J gene: TRBJ2-5; D gene: NA; V gene: TRBV6-5; CDR3 DNA: TGTGCCAGCAGTTACTCAGACAGTCCAGAGACCCAGTACTTC; CDR3 protein: CASSYSDSPETQYF
clone size: NA; J gene: TRBJ2-1; D gene: NA; V gene: TRBV5-8; CDR3 DNA: TGTGCCAGCAATCCCGGGACGCGGGACAATGAGCAGTTCTTC; CDR3 protein: CASNPGTRDNEQFF
clone size: NA; J gene: TRBJ2-7; D gene: TRBD1; V gene: TRBV18; CDR3 DNA: TGTGCCAGCTCACCAGGACAGGGCACCTACGAGCAGTACTTC; CDR3 protein: CASSPGQGTYEQYF
clone size: few; J gene: TRBJ2-2; D gene: NA; V gene: TRBV7-3; CDR3 DNA: TGTGCCAGCAGCAATAACCCGAGAGGTTTCACCGGGGAGCTGTTTTTT; CDR3 protein: CASSNNPRGFTGELFF
clone size: NA; J gene: TRBJ1-1; D gene: NA; V gene: TRBV6-6; CDR3 DNA: TGTGCCAGCAGTCCCGCAGGGGACACTGAAGCTTTCTTT; CDR3 protein: CASSPAGDTEAFF
clone size: NA; J gene: TRBJ1-2; D gene: TRBD1; V gene: TRBV5-1; CDR3 DNA: TGCGCCAGCAGCTTGGCGGGACAGGGGAACTATGGCTACACCTTC; CDR3 protein: CASSLAGQGNYGYTF
clone size: NA; J gene: TRBJ2-2; D gene: NA; V gene: TRBV7-6; CDR3 DNA: TGTGCCAGCAGCTTAGAGCCTAGACGCACCGGGGAGCTGTTTTTT; CDR3 protein: CASSLEPRRTGELFF
clone size: NA; J gene: TRBJ1-1; D gene: NA; V gene: TRBV5-5; CDR3 DNA: TGTGCCAGCACCATCCGGGAGAGGAACACTGAAGCTTTCTTT; CDR3 protein: CASTIRERNTEAFF
clone size: NA; J gene: TRBJ1-5; D gene: NA; V gene: TRBV28; CDR3 DNA: TGTGCCAGCATACTGCAACCTGGGTGGCCCCAGCATTTT; CDR3 protein: CASILQPGWPQHF
clone size: NA; J gene: TRBJ2-3; D gene: TRBD2; V gene: TRBV2; CDR3 DNA: TGTGCCAGCAGTAAACCCGCTCGCCCGGGACTAATGGTTGGTACGCAGTATTTT; CDR3 protein: CASSKPARPGLMVGTQYF
clone size: NA; J gene: TRBJ2-1; D gene: NA; V gene: TRBV28; CDR3 DNA: TGTGCCAGCAGTTCCGGGCTGTCCTACAATGAGCAGTTCTTC; CDR3 protein: CASSSGLSYNEQFF
clone size: NA; J gene: TRBJ2-3; D gene: TRBD2; V gene: TRBV7-2; CDR3 DNA: TGTGCCAGCAGCTTATACGGGACTAGCGGGCTAAGCACAGATACGCAGTATTTT; CDR3 protein: CASSLYGTSGLSTDTQYF
clone size: NA; J gene: TRBJ2-7; D gene: NA; V gene: TRBV28; CDR3 DNA: TGTGCCAGCGGGTCCGCCCAGGCCCCTTTGGGGGAGCAGTACTTC; CDR3 protein: CASGSAQAPLGEQYF
clone size: NA; J gene: TRBJ1-1; D gene: NA; V gene: TRBV6-5; CDR3 DNA: TGTGCCAGCGCTACTCGGGAGACCCCTGAAGCTTTCTTT; CDR3 protein: CASATRETPEAFF
clone size: NA; J gene: TRBJ1-1; D gene: NA; V gene: TRBV5-4; CDR3 DNA: TGTGCCAGCAGCTTCCGAGGTGGCACTGAAGCTTTCTTT; CDR3 protein: CASSFRGGTEAFF
clone size: NA; J gene: TRBJ1-5; D gene: TRBD1; V gene: TRBV5-4; CDR3 DNA: TGTGCCAGCAGCTCGGGGACAGGGGGCGCGTCGGGCAATCAGCCCCAGCATTTT; CDR3 protein: CASSSGTGGASGNQPQHF
clone size: NA; J gene: TRBJ2-7; D gene: TRBD2; V gene: TRBV2; CDR3 DNA: TGTGCCAGCAGTGAACAGTCGCTAGCGGGGTACGAGCAGTACTTC; CDR3 protein: CASSEQSLAGYEQYF
clone size: many; J gene: TRBJ2-4; D gene: NA; V gene: TRBV28; CDR3 DNA: TGTGCCAGCAGCACCCAAACAGGACACGGGTACTTC; CDR3 protein: CASSTQTGHGYF
clone size: NA; J gene: TRBJ1-1; D gene: TRBD1; V gene: TRBV6-1; CDR3 DNA: TGTGCCAGCAGTGAAGCCGGGACAGGGGGCGCTGAAGCTTTCTTT; CDR3 protein: CASSEAGTGGAEAFF
clone size: NA; J gene: TRBJ2-3; D gene: NA; V gene: TRBV6-5; CDR3 DNA: TGTGCCAGCAGTTCAGTGTCCGATACGCAGTATTTT; CDR3 protein: CASSSVSDTQYF
clone size: NA; J gene: TRBJ1-2; D gene: TRBD1; V gene: TRBV15; CDR3 DNA: TGTGCCACCAGCTTCTTACAGGGGGCAGGGGGCTATGGCTACACCTTC; CDR3 protein: CATSFLQGAGGYGYTF
clone size: NA; J gene: TRBJ2-1; D gene: NA; V gene: TRBV28; CDR3 DNA: TGTGCCAGCAGCAGCGGAGCCAACTCCTACAATGAGCAGTTCTTC; CDR3 protein: CASSSGANSYNEQFF
clone size: NA; J gene: TRBJ1-1; D gene: TRBD1; V gene: TRBV4-2; CDR3 DNA: TGTGCCAGCAGCCATGACAGGGCAGTGGTGAACACTGAAGCTTTCTTT; CDR3 protein: CASSHDRAVVNTEAFF
clone size: NA; J gene: TRBJ1-6; D gene: NA; V gene: TRBV4-1; CDR3 DNA: TGCGCCAGCAGCCAAGATTTTGACAGGTTGTTTGCACCCCTCCACTTT; CDR3 protein: CASSQDFDRLFAPLHF
clone size: NA; J gene: TRBJ2-2; D gene: TRBD2; V gene: TRBV28; CDR3 DNA: TGTGCCAGCAGTTTAGGAGCGGGAGTGGTTACCGGGGAGCTGTTTTTT; CDR3 protein: CASSLGAGVVTGELFF
clone size: NA; J gene: TRBJ2-2; D gene: NA; V gene: TRBV27; CDR3 DNA: TGTGCCAGCAGTTGGGCAGGGCACACCGGGGAGCTGTTTTTT; CDR3 protein: CASSWAGHTGELFF
clone size: many; J gene: TRBJ2-1; D gene: TRBD2; V gene: TRBV9; CDR3 DNA: TGTGCCAGCAGCGCTAGCGGGACCTACAATGAGCAGTTCTTC; CDR3 protein: CASSASGTYNEQFF
clone size: NA; J gene: TRBJ1-3; D gene: NA; V gene: TRBV7-6; CDR3 DNA: TGTGCCAGCAGCGACAGGACTTACTCTGGAAACACCATATATTTT; CDR3 protein: CASSDRTYSGNTIYF
clone size: NA; J gene: TRBJ1-1; D gene: NA; V gene: TRBV19; CDR3 DNA: TGTGCCAGTAGTATCCCCTCAACAGGAATGAACACTGAAGCTTTCTTT; CDR3 protein: CASSIPSTGMNTEAFF
clone size: NA; J gene: TRBJ1-4; D gene: NA; V gene: TRBV10-2; CDR3 DNA: TGCGCCAGCAGTGGGGACACCAGTGCAACTAATGAAAAACTGTTTTTT; CDR3 protein: CASSGDTSATNEKLFF
clone size: NA; J gene: TRBJ2-3; D gene: TRBD2; V gene: TRBV4-1; CDR3 DNA: TGCGCCAGCAGCCAAGGAACCCACCATCTAGCGGCTAGCACAGATACGCAGTATTTT; CDR3 protein: CASSQGTHHLAASTDTQYF
clone size: NA; J gene: TRBJ2-3; D gene: TRBD2; V gene: TRBV19; CDR3 DNA: TGTGCCAGTAGGTCGGAGCAGCGAGCGGGAGGCACAGATACGCAGTATTTT; CDR3 protein: CASRSEQRAGGTDTQYF
clone size: NA; J gene: TRBJ2-1; D gene: NA; V gene: TRBV25-1; CDR3 DNA: TGTGCCAGCAACTCAGGCAGTAGGCCCTACAATGAGCAGTTCTTC; CDR3 protein: CASNSGSRPYNEQFF
clone size: NA; J gene: TRBJ2-7; D gene: NA; V gene: TRBV19; CDR3 DNA: TGTGCCAGTAGGGACAACAGCTACGAGCAGTACTTC; CDR3 protein: CASRDNSYEQYF
clone size: NA; J gene: TRBJ2-7; D gene: TRBD2; V gene: TRBV5-4; CDR3 DNA: TGTGCCAGCAGCTACCGGGGGGGGGAGCAGTACTTC; CDR3 protein: CASSYRGGEQYF
clone size: NA; J gene: TRBJ2-7; D gene: TRBD2; V gene: TRBV11-2; CDR3 DNA: TGTGCCAGCAGCTCAGAGCGGGAGAGACCCTACGAGCAGTACTTC; CDR3 protein: CASSSERERPYEQYF
clone size: NA; J gene: TRBJ2-1; D gene: NA; V gene: TRBV20-1; CDR3 DNA: TGCAGTGCTAGAGATACCAACGAGCAGTTCTTC; CDR3 protein: CSARDTNEQFF
clone size: few; J gene: TRBJ2-7; D gene: NA; V gene: TRBV6-6; CDR3 DNA: TGTGCCACCGAAAGACAGGACAACGAGCAGTACTTC; CDR3 protein: CATERQDNEQYF
clone size: few; J gene: TRBJ2-5; D gene: TRBD2; V gene: TRBV14; CDR3 DNA: TGTGCCAGCAGCACCCGAATAAGCGGGATCACGGAGACCCAGTACTTC; CDR3 protein: CASSTRISGITETQYF
clone size: NA; J gene: TRBJ1-2; D gene: TRBD1; V gene: TRBV4-2; CDR3 DNA: TGTGCCAGCAGCCAGGCCACCGACGGGACAGGGGGCGTGTATGGCTACACCTTC; CDR3 protein: CASSQATDGTGGVYGYTF
clone size: NA; J gene: TRBJ2-5; D gene: NA; V gene: TRBV4-1; CDR3 DNA: TGCGCCAGCAGCCAAGATAGGCGGACCCCGTTGGAGACCCAGTACTTC; CDR3 protein: CASSQDRRTPLETQYF
clone size: NA; J gene: TRBJ2-2; D gene: TRBD2; V gene: TRBV15; CDR3 DNA: TGTGCCACCAGCAGAGGGGCTAGCGGGAGGGTTGCCGGGGAGCTGTTTTTT; CDR3 protein: CATSRGASGRVAGELFF
clone size: NA; J gene: TRBJ2-1; D gene: NA; V gene: TRBV5-1; CDR3 DNA: TGCGCCAGCAAAAGCGGCAGCTCCTACAATGAGCAGTTCTTC; CDR3 protein: CASKSGSSYNEQFF